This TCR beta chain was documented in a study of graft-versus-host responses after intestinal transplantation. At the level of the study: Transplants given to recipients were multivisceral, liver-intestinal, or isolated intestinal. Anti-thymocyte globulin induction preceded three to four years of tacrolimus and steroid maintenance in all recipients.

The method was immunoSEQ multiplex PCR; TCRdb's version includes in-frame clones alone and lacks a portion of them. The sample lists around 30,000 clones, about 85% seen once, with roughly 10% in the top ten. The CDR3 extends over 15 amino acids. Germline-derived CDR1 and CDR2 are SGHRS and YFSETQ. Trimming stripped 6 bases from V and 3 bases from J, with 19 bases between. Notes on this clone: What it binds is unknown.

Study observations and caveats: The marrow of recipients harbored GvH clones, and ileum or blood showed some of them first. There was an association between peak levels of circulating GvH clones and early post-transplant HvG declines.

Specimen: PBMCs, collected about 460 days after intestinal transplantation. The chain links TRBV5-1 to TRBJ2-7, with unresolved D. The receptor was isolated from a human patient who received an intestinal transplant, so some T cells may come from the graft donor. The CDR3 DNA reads TGCGCCAGCACCTTAGCTCCAGGATTGTTCTACGAGCAGTACTTC. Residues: CASTLAPGLFYEQYF.